This TCR beta chain originates from a study of blood T cell repertoires in COVID-19. Looking at the study overall: Both acute and convalescent COVID-19 samples were obtained from the United States, Italy and Spain. Nucleic acid was either cDNA or gDNA, and it came from T cells, B-cell-depleted T cells, or PBMCs.

Data came from immunoSEQ multiplex PCR; TCRdb stores just in-frame clones and leaves some out. The profile shows 200,000 to 250,000 clones, 84% of them singletons. J was trimmed by 7 bases and V by 5 bases; bases with no gene match: 5. This CDR3 comprises 13 residues. Germline loops: CDR1 KGHSH, CDR2 LQKENI. Sequenced sample: peripheral blood. V gene TRBV18 combines with J gene TRBJ2-1; TRBD2 aligns across 7 bases. The clonotype was recovered from a woman aged 40-49 years who had recovered from COVID-19. CDR3 bases: TGTGCCAGCTCATCAACGCGGGGGAATGAGCAGTTCTTC. Translated: CASSSTRGNEQFF.